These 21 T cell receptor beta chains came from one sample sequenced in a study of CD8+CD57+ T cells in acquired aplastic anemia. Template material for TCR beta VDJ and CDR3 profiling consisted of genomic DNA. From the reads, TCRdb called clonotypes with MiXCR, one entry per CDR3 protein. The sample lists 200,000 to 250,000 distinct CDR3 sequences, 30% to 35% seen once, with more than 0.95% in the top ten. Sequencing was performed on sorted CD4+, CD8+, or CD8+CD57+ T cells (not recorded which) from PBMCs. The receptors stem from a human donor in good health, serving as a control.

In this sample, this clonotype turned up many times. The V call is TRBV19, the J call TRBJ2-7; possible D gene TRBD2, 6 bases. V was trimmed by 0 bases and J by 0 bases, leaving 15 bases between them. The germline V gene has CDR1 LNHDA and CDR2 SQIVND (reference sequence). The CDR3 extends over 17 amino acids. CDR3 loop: CASSIDRFGGASYEQYF. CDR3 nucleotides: TGTGCCAGTAGTATAGATCGTTTTGGCGGGGCCTCCTACGAGCAGTACTTC.

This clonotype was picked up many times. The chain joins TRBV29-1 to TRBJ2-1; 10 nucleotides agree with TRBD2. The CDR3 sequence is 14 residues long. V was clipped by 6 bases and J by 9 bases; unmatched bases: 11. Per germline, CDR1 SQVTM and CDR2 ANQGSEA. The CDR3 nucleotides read TGCAGCGTGCAGCGGGGGGGCGTTTCTGGTGAGCAGTTCTTC. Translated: CSVQRGGVSGEQFF.

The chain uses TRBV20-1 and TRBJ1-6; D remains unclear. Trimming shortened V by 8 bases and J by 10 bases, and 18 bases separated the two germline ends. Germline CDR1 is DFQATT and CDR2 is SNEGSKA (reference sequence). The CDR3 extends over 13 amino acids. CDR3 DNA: TGCAGTACCTACGGCGCCTTGGAGTCACCCCTCCACTTT. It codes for CSTYGALESPLHF.

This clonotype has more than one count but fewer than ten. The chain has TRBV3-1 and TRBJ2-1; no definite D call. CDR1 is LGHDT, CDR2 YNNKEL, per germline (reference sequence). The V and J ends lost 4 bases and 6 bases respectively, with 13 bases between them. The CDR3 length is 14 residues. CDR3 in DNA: TGTGCCAGCAGCCCCCAGGTTGCGTCCAATGAGCAGTTCTTC. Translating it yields CASSPQVASNEQFF.

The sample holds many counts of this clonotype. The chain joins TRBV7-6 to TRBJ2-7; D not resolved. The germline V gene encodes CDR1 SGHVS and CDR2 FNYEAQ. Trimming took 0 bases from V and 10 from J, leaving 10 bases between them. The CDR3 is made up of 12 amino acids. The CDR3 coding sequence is TGTGCCAGCAGCTTAGCGGAGAACCGCCAGTACTTC. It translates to CASSLAENRQYF.

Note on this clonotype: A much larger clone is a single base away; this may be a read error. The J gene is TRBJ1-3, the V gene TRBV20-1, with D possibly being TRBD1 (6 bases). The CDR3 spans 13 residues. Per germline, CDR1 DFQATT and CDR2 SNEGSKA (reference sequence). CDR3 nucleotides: TGCAGTGCGTGGGACATGAGTGGAAACACCGTATATTTT. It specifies CSAWDMSGNTVYF.

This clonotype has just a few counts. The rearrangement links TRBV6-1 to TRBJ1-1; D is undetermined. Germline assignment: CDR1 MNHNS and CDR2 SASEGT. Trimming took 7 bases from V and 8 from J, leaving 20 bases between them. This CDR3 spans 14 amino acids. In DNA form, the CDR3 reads TGTGCCAGCACCCGAATTGGCGGTGTGGGAGAAGCTTTCTTT. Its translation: CASTRIGGVGEAFF.

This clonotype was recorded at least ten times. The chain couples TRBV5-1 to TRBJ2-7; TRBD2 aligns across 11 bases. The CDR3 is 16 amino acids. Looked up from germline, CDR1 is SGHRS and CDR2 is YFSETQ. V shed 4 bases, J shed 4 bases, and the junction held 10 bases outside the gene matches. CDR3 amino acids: CASSSLAGGASYEQYF. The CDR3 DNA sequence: TGCGCCAGCAGCAGCCTAGCGGGAGGCGCCTCGTACGAGCAGTACTTC.

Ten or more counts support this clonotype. CDR3 protein: CSATRSDEQYF. CDR3 bases: TGCAGTGCTACTCGTTCCGACGAGCAGTACTTC. The J gene is TRBJ2-7, the V gene TRBV20-1; D remains ambiguous. CDR3 length equals 11 residues. Germline-derived CDR1 and CDR2 are DFQATT and SNEGSKA (reference sequence). V was pared by 4 bases and J by 5 bases, with 9 bases between.

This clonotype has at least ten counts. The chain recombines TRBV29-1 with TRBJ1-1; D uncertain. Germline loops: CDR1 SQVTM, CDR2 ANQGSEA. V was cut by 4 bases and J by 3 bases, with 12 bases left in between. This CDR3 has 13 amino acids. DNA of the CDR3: TGCAGCGTTGTGCCCCGGAGGGACACTGAAGCTTTCTTT. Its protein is CSVVPRRDTEAFF. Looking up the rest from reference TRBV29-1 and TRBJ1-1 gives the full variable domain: SAVISQKPSRDICQRGTSLTIQCQVDSQVTMMFWYRQQPGQSLTLIATANQGSEATYESGFVIDKFPISRPNLTFSTLTVSNMSPEDSSIYLCSVVPRRDTEAFFGQGTRLTVV.

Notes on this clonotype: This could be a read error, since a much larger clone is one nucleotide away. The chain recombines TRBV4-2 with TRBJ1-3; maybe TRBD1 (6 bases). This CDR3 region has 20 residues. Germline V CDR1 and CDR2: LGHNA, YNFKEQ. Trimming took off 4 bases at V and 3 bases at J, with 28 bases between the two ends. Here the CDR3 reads CASSRAQGLSDALGGNTIYF. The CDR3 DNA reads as TGTGCCAGCAGCCGGGCACAGGGCCTAAGTGACGCCCTCGGTGGAAACACCATATATTTT.

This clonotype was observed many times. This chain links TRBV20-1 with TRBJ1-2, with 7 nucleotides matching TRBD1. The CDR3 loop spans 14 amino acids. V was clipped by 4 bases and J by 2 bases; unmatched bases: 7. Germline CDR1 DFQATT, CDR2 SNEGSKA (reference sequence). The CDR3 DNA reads TGCAGTGCTAACTCAGGGGGAATGAACTATGGCTACACCTTC. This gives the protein CSANSGGMNYGYTF.

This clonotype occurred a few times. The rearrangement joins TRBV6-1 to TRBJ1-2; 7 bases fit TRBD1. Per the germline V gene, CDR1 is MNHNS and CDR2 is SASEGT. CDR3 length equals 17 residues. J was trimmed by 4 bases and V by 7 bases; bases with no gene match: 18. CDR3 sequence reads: CASKDSYGQATAYGYTF. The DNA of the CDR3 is TGTGCCAGCAAGGACAGTTACGGACAGGCGACCGCCTATGGCTACACCTTC.

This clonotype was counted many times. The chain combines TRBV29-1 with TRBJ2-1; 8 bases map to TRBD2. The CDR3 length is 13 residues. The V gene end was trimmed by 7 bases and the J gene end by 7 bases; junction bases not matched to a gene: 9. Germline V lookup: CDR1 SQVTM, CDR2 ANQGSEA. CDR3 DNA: TGCAGCGGGAGAACCGGGACTAGAAATGAGCAGTTCTTC. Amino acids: CSGRTGTRNEQFF.

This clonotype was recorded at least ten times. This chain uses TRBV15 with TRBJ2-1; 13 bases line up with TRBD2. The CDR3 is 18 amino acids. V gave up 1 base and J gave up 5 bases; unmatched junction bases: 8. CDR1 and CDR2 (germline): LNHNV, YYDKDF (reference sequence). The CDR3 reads CATSRAPGTSGINNEQFF. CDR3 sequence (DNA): TGTGCCACCAGCAGAGCCCCCGGGACTAGCGGGATCAACAATGAGCAGTTCTTC.

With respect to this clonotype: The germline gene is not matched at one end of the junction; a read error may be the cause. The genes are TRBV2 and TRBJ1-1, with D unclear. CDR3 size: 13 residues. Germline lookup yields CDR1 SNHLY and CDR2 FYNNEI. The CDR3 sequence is CAGSEAANTEAFF. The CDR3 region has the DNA TGTGCCGGCAGTGAAGCCGCGAACACTGAAGCTTTCTTT.

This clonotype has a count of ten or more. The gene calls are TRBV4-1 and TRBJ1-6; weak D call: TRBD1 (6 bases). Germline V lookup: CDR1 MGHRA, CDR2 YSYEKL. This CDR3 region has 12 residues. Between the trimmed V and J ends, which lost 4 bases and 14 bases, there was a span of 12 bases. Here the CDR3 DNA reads TGCGCCAGCAGCCCCCAGGGGCTCACCCTCCACTTT. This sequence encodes CASSPQGLTLHF.

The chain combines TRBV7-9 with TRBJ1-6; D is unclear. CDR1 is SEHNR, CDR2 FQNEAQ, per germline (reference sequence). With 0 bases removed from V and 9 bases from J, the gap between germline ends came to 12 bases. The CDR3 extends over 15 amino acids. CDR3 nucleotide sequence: TGTGCCAGCAGCTTAGCCGCCGCTCCGGCTTCACCCCTCCACTTT. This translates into CASSLAAAPASPLHF.

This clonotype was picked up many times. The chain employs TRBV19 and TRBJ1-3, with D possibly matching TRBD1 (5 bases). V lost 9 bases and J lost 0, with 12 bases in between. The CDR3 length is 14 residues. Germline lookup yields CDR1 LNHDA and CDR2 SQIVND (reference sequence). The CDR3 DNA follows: TGTGCCAGCCGGTCAGGGAACTCTGGAAACACCATATATTTT. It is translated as CASRSGNSGNTIYF.

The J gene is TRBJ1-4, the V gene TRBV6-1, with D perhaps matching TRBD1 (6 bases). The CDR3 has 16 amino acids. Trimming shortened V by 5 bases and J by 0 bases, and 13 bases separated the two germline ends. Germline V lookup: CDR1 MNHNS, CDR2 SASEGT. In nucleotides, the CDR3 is TGTGCCAGCAGTAAGGGGACATACGCAACTAATGAAAAACTGTTTTTT. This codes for CASSKGTYATNEKLFF.

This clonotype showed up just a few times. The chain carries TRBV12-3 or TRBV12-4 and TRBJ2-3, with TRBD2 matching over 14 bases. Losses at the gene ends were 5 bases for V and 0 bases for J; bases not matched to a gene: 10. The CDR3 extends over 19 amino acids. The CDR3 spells CASSRLAGGQGLSTDTQYF. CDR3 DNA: TGTGCCAGCAGTCGACTAGCGGGGGGGCAAGGATTAAGCACAGATACGCAGTATTTT.